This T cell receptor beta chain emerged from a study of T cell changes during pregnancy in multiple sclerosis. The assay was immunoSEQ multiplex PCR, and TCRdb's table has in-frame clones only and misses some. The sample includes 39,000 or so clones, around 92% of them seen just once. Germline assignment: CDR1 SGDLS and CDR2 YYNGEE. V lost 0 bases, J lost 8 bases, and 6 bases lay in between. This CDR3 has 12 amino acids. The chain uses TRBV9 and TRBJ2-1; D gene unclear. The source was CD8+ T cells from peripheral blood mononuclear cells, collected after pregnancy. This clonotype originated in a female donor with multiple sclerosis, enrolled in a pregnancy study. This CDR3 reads CASSVVRDEQFF. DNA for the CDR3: TGTGCCAGCAGCGTAGTTCGGGATGAGCAGTTCTTC.